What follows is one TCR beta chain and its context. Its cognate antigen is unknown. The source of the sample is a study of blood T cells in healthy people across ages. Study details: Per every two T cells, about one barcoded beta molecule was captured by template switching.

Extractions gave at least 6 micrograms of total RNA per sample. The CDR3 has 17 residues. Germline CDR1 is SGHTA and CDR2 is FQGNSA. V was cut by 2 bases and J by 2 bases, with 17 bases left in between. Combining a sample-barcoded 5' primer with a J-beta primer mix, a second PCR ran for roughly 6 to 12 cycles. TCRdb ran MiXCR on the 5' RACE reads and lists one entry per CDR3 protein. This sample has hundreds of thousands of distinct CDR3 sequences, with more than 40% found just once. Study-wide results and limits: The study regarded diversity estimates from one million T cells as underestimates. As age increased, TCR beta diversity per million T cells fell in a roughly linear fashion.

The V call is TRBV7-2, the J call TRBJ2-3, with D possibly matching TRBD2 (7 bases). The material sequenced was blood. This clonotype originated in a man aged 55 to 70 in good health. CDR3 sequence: CASSLNGVGGLTDTQYF. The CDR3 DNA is TGTGCCAGCAGCTTAAATGGCGTGGGGGGGCTCACAGATACGCAGTATTTT.